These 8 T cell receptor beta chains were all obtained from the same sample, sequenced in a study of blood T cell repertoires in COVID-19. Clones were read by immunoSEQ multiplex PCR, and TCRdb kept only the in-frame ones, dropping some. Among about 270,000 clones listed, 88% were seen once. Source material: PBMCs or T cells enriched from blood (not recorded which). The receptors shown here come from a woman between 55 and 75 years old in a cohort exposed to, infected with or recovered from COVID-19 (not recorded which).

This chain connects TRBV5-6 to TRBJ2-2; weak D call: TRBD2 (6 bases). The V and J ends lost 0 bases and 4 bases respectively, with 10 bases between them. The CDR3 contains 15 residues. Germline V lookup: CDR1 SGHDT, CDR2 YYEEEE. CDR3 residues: CASSLEEGRTGELFF. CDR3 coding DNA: TGTGCCAGCAGCTTGGAGGAGGGCCGCACCGGGGAGCTGTTTTTT.

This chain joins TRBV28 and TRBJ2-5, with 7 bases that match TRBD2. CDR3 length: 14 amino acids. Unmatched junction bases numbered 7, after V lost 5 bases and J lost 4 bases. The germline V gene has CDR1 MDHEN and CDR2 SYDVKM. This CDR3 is CASSPPGRGETQYF. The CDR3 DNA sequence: TGTGCCAGCAGTCCTCCGGGGAGGGGAGAGACCCAGTACTTC.

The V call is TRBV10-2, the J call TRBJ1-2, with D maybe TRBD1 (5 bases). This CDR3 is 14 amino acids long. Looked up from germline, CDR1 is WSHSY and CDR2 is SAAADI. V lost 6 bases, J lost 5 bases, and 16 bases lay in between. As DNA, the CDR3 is TGCGCCAGCAGGGGGACTGGCTCTGGTTATGGCTACACCTTC. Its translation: CASRGTGSGYGYTF.

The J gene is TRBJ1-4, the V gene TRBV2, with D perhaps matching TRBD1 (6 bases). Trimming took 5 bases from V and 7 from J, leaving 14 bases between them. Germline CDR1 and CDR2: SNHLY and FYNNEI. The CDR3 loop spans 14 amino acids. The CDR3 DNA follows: TGTGCCAGCAGTCGGACAGCGCCCATTGAAAAACTGTTTTTT. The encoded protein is CASSRTAPIEKLFF.

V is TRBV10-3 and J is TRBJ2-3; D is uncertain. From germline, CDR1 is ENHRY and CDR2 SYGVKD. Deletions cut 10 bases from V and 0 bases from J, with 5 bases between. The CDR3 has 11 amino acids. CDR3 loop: CATRSTDTQYF. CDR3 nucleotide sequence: TGTGCCACACGGAGCACAGATACGCAGTATTTT.

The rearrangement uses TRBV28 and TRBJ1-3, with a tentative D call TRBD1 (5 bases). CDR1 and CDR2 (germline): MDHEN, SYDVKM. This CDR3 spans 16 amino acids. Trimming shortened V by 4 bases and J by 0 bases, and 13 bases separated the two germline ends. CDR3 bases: TGTGCCAGCAGTTCCTCTGGGGGGGGCTCTGGAAACACCATATATTTT. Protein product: CASSSSGGGSGNTIYF.

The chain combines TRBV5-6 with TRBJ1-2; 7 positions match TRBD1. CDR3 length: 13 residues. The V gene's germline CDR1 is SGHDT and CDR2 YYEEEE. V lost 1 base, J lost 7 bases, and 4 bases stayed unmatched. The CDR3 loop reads CASSLRQGGGYTF. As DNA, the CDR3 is TGTGCCAGCAGCTTGAGGCAGGGGGGTGGCTACACCTTC.

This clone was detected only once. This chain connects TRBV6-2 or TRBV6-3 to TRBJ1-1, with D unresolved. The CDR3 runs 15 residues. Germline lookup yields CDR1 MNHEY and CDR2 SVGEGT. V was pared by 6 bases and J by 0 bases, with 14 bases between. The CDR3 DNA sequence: TGTGCCAGCAGCCGGGCAAGGCATGTGAACACTGAAGCTTTCTTT. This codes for CASSRARHVNTEAFF.